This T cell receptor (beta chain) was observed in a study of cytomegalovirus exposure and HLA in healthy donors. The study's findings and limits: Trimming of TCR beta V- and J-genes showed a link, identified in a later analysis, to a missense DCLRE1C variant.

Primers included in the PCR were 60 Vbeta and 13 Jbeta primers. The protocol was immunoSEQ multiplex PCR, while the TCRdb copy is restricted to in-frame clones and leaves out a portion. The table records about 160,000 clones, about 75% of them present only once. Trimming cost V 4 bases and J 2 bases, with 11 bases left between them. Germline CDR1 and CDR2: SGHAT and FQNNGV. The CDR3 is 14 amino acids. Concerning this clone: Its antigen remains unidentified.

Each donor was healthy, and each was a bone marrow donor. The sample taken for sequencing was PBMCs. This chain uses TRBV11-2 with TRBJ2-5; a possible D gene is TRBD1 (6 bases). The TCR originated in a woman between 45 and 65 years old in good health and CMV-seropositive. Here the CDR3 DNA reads TGTGCCAGCAGCTCTAGGGGGATACAAGAGACCCAGTACTTC. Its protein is CASSSRGIQETQYF.